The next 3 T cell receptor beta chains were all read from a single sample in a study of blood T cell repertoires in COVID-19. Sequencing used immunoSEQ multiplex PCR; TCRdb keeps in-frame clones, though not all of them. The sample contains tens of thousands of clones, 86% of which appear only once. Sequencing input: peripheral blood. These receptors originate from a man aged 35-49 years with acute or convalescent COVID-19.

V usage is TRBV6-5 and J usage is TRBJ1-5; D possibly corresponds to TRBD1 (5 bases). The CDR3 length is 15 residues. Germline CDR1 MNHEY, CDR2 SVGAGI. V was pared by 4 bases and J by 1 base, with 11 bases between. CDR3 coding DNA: TGTGCCAGCAGTTCAGGGTCTGCGAGCAATCAGCCCCAGCATTTT. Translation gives CASSSGSASNQPQHF.

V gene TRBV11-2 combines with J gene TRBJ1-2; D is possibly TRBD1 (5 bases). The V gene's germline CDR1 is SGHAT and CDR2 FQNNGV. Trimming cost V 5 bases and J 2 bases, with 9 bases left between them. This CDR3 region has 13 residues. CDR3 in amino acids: CASSLTENYGYTF. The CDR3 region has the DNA TGTGCCAGCAGCCTGACAGAGAACTATGGCTACACCTTC.

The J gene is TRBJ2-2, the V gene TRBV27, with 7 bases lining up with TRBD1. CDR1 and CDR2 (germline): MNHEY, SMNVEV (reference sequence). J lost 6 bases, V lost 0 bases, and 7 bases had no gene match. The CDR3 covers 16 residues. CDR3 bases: TGTGCCAGCAGTTTATCATGGACAGGTCGCCCCGGGGAGCTGTTTTTT. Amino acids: CASSLSWTGRPGELFF.